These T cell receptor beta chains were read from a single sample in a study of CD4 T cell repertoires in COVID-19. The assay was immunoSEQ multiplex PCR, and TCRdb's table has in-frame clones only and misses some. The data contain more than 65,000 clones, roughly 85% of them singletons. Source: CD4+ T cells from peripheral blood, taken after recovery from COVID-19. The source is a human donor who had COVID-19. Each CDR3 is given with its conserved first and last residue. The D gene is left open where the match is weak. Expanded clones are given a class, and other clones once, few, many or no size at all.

CDR3 protein: CASSLSGDTQYF
CDR3 DNA: TGTGCCAGCAGCTTATCCGGGGATACGCAGTATTTT
D gene: -
V gene: TRBV7-9
clone size: -
J gene: TRBJ2-3

CDR3 protein: CASSRPLGEAFF
CDR3 DNA: TGTGCCAGCAGCCGCCCCCTCGGGGAAGCGTTCTTC
D gene: -
V gene: TRBV3-1/TRBV3-2
clone size: -
J gene: TRBJ2-1

CDR3 protein: CASSAWLSSYEQYF
CDR3 DNA: TGTGCCAGCAGTGCCTGGTTAAGCTCCTACGAGCAGTACTTC
D gene: -
V gene: TRBV27
clone size: -
J gene: TRBJ2-7

CDR3 protein: CASSQSPNGAQHF
CDR3 DNA: TGTGCCAGCAGCCAAAGCCCAAACGGGGCCCAGCATTTT
D gene: -
V gene: TRBV16
clone size: -
J gene: TRBJ1-5

CDR3 protein: CASSLGAATDTQYF
CDR3 DNA: TGTGCCAGCAGCTTGGGAGCGGCCACAGATACGCAGTATTTT
D gene: -
V gene: TRBV7-2
clone size: -
J gene: TRBJ2-3

CDR3 protein: CASSSLTPDFTDTQYF
CDR3 DNA: TGTGCCAGCAGTTCCCTGACCCCGGACTTCACAGATACGCAGTATTTT
D gene: -
V gene: TRBV6-2/TRBV6-3
clone size: -
J gene: TRBJ2-3

CDR3 protein: CASSPSGGANNSPLHF
CDR3 DNA: TGCGCCAGCAGCCCGTCGGGGGGCGCGAATAATTCACCCCTCCACTTT
D gene: -
V gene: TRBV5-1
clone size: -
J gene: TRBJ1-6

CDR3 protein: CASSQETGSSPLHF
CDR3 DNA: TGTGCCAGCAGCCAAGAAACAGGGAGTTCACCCCTCCACTTT
D gene: -
V gene: TRBV14
clone size: -
J gene: TRBJ1-6

CDR3 protein: CASSEGADNSPLHF
CDR3 DNA: TGTGCCAGCAGTGAAGGGGCAGATAATTCACCCCTCCACTTT
D gene: -
V gene: TRBV6-1
clone size: -
J gene: TRBJ1-6

CDR3 protein: CSATPDRPQYF
CDR3 DNA: TGCAGTGCTACTCCGGACAGGCCCCAGTACTTC
D gene: TRBD1
V gene: TRBV20-1
clone size: -
J gene: TRBJ2-7

CDR3 protein: CASSLIGPPYEQYF
CDR3 DNA: TGTGCCAGCAGCTTAATCGGGCCCCCTTACGAGCAGTACTTC
D gene: -
V gene: TRBV7-3
clone size: few
J gene: TRBJ2-7

CDR3 protein: CASSLTPGLSTLSNQPQHF
CDR3 DNA: TGTGCCAGTAGTTTAACGCCGGGACTAAGCACCCTGAGCAATCAGCCCCAGCATTTT
D gene: -
V gene: TRBV19
clone size: -
J gene: TRBJ1-5

CDR3 protein: CASSPSGGQGNTGELFF
CDR3 DNA: TGCGCCAGCAGCCCATCCGGGGGACAGGGAAACACCGGGGAGCTGTTTTTT
D gene: TRBD1
V gene: TRBV5-1
clone size: -
J gene: TRBJ2-2

CDR3 protein: CASSDAGTGPNQPQHF
CDR3 DNA: TGTGCCAGCAGCGATGCCGGGACAGGGCCGAATCAGCCCCAGCATTTT
D gene: TRBD1
V gene: TRBV6-6
clone size: -
J gene: TRBJ1-5

CDR3 protein: CASKLSGTQGNEQFF
CDR3 DNA: TGCGCCAGCAAGTTGAGCGGGACGCAGGGCAATGAGCAGTTCTTC
D gene: TRBD2
V gene: TRBV5-1
clone size: -
J gene: TRBJ2-1

CDR3 protein: CASSIGRISGANVLTF
CDR3 DNA: TGTGCCAGCAGCATAGGACGGATCTCTGGGGCCAACGTCCTGACTTTC
D gene: -
V gene: TRBV5-4
clone size: -
J gene: TRBJ2-6

CDR3 protein: CSARERSEAFF
CDR3 DNA: TGCAGTGCCAGAGAGAGGTCTGAAGCTTTCTTT
D gene: -
V gene: TRBV20-1
clone size: once
J gene: TRBJ1-1

CDR3 protein: CASSYSNQVDYGYTF
CDR3 DNA: TGTGCCAGCAGTTACTCGAATCAGGTGGACTATGGCTACACCTTC
D gene: -
V gene: TRBV6-5
clone size: -
J gene: TRBJ1-2

CDR3 protein: CASSPITTDGYGYTF
CDR3 DNA: TGTGCCAGCAGTCCTATAACAACAGACGGATATGGCTACACCTTC
D gene: -
V gene: TRBV6-6
clone size: -
J gene: TRBJ1-2

CDR3 protein: CASSLGAHTDTQYF
CDR3 DNA: TGCGCCAGCAGCCTAGGAGCTCACACAGATACGCAGTATTTT
D gene: -
V gene: TRBV5-1
clone size: -
J gene: TRBJ2-3

CDR3 protein: CASGRGSYYEQYF
CDR3 DNA: TGTGCCAGCGGTCGTGGCAGTTACTACGAGCAGTACTTC
D gene: -
V gene: TRBV14
clone size: few
J gene: TRBJ2-7

CDR3 protein: CASSLLGRGGYTF
CDR3 DNA: TGTGCCAGCAGTTTGCTGGGAAGAGGTGGCTACACCTTC
D gene: -
V gene: TRBV12-3/TRBV12-4
clone size: few
J gene: TRBJ1-2

CDR3 protein: CASSLRQSEAFF
CDR3 DNA: TGTGCCAGCAGCCTACGACAGTCTGAAGCTTTCTTT
D gene: -
V gene: TRBV3-1/TRBV3-2
clone size: -
J gene: TRBJ1-1

CDR3 protein: CASSPPWGTGNNEQFF
CDR3 DNA: TGTGCCAGCAGCCCCCCTTGGGGGACAGGGAACAATGAGCAGTTCTTC
D gene: TRBD1
V gene: TRBV13
clone size: -
J gene: TRBJ2-1

CDR3 protein: CASSPGRLAGRGETQYF
CDR3 DNA: TGTGCCAGCAGCCCCGGCCGGCTAGCGGGGAGAGGAGAGACCCAGTACTTC
D gene: TRBD2
V gene: TRBV3-1/TRBV3-2
clone size: -
J gene: TRBJ2-5

CDR3 protein: CASSLRAQYQETQYF
CDR3 DNA: TGTGCCAGCAGCTTAAGAGCACAGTACCAAGAGACCCAGTACTTC
D gene: -
V gene: TRBV11-1
clone size: -
J gene: TRBJ2-5